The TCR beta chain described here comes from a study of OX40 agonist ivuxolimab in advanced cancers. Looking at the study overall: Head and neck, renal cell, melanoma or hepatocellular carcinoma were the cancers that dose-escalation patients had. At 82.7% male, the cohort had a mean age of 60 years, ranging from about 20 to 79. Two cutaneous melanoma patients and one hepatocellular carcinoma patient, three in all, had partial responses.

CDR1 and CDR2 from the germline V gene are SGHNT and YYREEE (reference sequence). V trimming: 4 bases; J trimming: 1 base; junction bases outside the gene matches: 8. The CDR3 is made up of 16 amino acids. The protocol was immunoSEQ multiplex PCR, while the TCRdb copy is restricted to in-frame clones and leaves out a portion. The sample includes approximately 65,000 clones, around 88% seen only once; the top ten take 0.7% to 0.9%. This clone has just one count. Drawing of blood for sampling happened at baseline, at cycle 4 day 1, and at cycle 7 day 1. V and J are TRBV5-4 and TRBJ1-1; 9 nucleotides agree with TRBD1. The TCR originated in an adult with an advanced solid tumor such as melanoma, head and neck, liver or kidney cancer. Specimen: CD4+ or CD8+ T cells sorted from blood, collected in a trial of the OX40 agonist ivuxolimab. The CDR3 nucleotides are TGTGCCAGCAGCGCGGGGAAACAGGGGGCGAACACTGAAGCTTTCTTT. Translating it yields CASSAGKQGANTEAFF.